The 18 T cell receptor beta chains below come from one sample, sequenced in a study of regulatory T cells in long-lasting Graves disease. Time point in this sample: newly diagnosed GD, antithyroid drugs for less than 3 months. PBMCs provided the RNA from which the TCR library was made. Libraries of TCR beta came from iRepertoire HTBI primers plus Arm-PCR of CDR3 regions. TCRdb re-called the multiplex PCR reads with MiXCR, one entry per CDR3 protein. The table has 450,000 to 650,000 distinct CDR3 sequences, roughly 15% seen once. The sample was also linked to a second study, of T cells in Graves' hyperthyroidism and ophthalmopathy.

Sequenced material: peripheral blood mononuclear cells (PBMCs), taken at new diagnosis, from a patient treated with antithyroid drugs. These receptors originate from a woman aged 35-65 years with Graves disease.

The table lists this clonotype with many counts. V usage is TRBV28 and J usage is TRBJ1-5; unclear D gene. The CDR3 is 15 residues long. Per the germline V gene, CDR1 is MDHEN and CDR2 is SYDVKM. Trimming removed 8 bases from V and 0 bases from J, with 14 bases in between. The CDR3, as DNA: TGTGCCAGCCGACGTTCGAGGAATAGCAATCAGCCCCAGCATTTT. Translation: CASRRSRNSNQPQHF.

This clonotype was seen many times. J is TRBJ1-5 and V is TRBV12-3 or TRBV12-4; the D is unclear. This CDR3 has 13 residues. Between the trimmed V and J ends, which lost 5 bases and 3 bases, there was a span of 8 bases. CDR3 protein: CASSRIFNQPQHF. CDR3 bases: TGTGCCAGCAGTCGGATATTCAATCAGCCCCAGCATTTT.

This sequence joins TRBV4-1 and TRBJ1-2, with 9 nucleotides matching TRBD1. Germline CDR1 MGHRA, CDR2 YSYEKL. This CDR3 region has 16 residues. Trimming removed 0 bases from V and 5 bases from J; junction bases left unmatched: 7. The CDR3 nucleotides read TGCGCCAGCAGCCAAGATAGTACAGGGGGCCTGTATGGCTACACCTTC. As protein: CASSQDSTGGLYGYTF.

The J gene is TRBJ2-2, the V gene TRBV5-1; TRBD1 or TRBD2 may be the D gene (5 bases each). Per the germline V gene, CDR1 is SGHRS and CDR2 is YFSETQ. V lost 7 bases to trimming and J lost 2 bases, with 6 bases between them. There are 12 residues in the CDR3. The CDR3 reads CASWDNTGELFF. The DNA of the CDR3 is TGCGCCAGCTGGGACAACACCGGGGAGCTGTTTTTT.

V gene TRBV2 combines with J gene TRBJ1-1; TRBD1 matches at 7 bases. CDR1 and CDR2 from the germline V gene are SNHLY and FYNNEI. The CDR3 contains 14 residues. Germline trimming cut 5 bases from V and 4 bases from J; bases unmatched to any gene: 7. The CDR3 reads CASSLEGASTEAFF. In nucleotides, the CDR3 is TGTGCCAGCAGTTTAGAGGGGGCGAGCACTGAAGCTTTCTTT.

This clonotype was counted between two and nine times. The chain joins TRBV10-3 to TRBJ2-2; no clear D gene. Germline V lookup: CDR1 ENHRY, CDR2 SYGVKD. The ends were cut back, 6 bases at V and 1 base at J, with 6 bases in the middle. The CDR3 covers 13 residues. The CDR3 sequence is CAIRAGNTGELFF. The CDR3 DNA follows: TGTGCCATCAGGGCCGGGAACACCGGGGAGCTGTTTTTT.

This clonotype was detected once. The DNA for the CDR3 is TGTGCCAGCAGCTTAGCGGTCGGGGGGCCCTACAATGAGCAGTTCTTC. Translated, it gives CASSLAVGGPYNEQFF. This chain connects TRBV7-6 to TRBJ2-1; possibly TRBD2 for D (7 bases). The CDR3 extends over 16 amino acids. Trimming shortened V by 0 bases and J by 2 bases, and 11 bases separated the two germline ends. Looked up from germline, CDR1 is SGHVS and CDR2 is FNYEAQ.

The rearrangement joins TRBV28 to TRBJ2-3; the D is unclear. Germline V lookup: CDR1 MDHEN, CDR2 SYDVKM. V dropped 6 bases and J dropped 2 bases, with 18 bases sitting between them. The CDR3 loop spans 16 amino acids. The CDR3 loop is CASSPRTSTPTDTQYF. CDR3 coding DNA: TGTGCCAGCAGCCCCCGCACCTCGACTCCCACAGATACGCAGTATTTT.

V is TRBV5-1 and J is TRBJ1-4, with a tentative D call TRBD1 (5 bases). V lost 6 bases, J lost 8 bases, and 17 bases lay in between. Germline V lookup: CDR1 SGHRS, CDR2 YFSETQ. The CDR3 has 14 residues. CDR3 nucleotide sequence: TGCGCCAGCACCGGTCGGGAGGGGAGCGAAAAACTGTTTTTT. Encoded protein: CASTGREGSEKLFF.

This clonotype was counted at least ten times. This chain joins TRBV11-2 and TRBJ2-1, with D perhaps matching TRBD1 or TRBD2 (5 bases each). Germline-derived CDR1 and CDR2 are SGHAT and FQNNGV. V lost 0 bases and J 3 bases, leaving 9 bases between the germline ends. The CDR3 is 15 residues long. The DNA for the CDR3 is TGTGCCAGCAGCTTAGAGCTGGGGGTCTACAATGAGCAGTTCTTC. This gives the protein CASSLELGVYNEQFF. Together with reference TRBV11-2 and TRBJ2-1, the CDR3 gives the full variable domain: EAGVAQSPRYKIIEKRQSVAFWCNPISGHATLYWYQQILGQGPKLLIQFQNNGVVDDSQLPKDRFSAERLKGVDSTLKIQPAKLEDSAVYLCASSLELGVYNEQFFGPGTRLTVL.

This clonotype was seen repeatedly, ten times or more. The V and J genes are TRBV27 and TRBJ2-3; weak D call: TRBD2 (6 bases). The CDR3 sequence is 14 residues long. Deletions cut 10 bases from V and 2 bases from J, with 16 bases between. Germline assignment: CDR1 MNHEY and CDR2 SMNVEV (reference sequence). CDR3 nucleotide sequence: TGTGCCAACAAATACCGGGACTTCACAGATACGCAGTATTTT. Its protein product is CANKYRDFTDTQYF.

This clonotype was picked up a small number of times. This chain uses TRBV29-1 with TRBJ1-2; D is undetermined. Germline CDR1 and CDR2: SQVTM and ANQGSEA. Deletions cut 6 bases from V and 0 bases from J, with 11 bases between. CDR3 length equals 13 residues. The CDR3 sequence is CSVPPTANYGYTF. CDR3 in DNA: TGCAGCGTCCCCCCAACCGCTAACTATGGCTACACCTTC.

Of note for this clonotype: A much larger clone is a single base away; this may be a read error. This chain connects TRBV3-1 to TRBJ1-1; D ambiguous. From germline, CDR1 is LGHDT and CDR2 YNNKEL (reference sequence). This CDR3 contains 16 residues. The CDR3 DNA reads TGTGTCAGCAGCCAAGATTACGGCCAGGATGGAACTGAAGCTTTCTTT. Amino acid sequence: CVSSQDYGQDGTEAFF.

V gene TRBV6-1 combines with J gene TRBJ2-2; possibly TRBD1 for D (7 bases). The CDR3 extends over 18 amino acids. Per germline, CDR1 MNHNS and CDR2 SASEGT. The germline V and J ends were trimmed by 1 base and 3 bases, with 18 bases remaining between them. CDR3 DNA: TGTGCCAGCAGTGAAGTTGGAGGGGGCATTAGATACACCGGGGAGCTGTTTTTT. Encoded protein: CASSEVGGGIRYTGELFF.

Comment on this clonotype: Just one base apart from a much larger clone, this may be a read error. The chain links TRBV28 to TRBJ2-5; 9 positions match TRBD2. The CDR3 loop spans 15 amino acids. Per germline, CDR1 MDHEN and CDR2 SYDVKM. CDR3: CACSISAGGLETQYF. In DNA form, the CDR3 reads TGTGCCTGCAGTATATCTGCGGGGGGGCTGGAGACCCAGTACTTC. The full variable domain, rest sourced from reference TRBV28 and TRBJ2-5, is DVKVTQSSRYLVKRTGEKVFLECVQDMDHENMFWYRQDPGLGLRLIYFSYDVKMKEKGDIPEGYSVSREKKERFSLILESASTNQTSMYLCACSISAGGLETQYFGPGTRLLVL.

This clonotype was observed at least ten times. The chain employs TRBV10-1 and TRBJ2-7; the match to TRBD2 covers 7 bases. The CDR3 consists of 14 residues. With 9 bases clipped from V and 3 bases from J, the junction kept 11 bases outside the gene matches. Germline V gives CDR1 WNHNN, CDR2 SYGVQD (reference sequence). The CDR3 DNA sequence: TGCGCCAGGGAGGGGCGGGGGAACCTCTACGAGCAGTACTTC. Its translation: CAREGRGNLYEQYF.

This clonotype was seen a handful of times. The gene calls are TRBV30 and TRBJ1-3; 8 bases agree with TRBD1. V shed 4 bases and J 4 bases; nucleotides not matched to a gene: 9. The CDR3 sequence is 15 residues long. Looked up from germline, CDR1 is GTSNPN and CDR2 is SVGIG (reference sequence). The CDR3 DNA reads TGTGCCTGGAAGGGGCAGGGGGCGGTAGGAAACACCATATATTTT. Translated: CAWKGQGAVGNTIYF.

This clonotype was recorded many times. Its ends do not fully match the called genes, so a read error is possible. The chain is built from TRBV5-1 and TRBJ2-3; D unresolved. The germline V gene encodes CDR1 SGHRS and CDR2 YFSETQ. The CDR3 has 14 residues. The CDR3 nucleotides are TGTGCCAGCAGCTTAGGCGCTTTCACAGATACGCAGTATTTT. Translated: CASSLGAFTDTQYF.